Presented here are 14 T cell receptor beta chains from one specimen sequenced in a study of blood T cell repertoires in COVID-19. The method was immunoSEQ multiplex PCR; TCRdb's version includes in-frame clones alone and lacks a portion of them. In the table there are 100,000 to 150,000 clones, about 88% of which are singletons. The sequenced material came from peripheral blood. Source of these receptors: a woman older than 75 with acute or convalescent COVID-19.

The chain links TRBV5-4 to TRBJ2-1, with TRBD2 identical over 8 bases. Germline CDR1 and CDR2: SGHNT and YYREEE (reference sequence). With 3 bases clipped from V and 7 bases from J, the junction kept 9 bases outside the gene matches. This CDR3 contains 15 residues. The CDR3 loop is CASSSTGGAWNEQFF. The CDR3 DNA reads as TGTGCCAGCAGCTCCACGGGAGGGGCTTGGAATGAGCAGTTCTTC. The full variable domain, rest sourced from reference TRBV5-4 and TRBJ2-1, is ETGVTQSPTHLIKTRGQQVTLRCSSQSGHNTVSWYQQALGQGPQFIFQYYREEENGRGNFPPRFSGLQFPNYSSELNVNALELDDSALYLCASSSTGGAWNEQFFGPGTRLTVL.

CDR3 amino acids: CASSPGTSGRNTQYF. The CDR3 region has the DNA TGTGCCAGCAGCCCCGGGACTAGCGGGAGGAATACGCAGTATTTT. The chain couples TRBV3-1 (or the pseudogene TRBV3-2) to TRBJ2-3; 15 bases match TRBD2. The V segment lost 4 bases and the J segment 7 bases; nucleotides outside the gene matches: 3. Germline V gives CDR1 LGHDT, CDR2 YNNKEL (reference sequence). The CDR3 spans 15 residues.

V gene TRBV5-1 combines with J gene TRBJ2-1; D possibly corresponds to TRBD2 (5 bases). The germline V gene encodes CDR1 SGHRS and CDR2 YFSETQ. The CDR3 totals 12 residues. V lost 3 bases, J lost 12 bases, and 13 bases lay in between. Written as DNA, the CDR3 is TGCGCCAGCAGCTCCGAAGCTAGCCCGCAGTTCTTC. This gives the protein CASSSEASPQFF. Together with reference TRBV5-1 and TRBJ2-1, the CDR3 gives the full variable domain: KAGVTQTPRYLIKTRGQQVTLSCSPISGHRSVSWYQQTPGQGLQFLFEYFSETQRNKGNFPGRFSGRQFSNSRSEMNVSTLELGDSALYLCASSSEASPQFFGPGTRLTVL.

The CDR3 reads CASSSTVSTDTQYF. The CDR3 nucleotides are TGTGCCAGCAGCTCCACAGTGAGCACAGATACGCAGTATTTT. The V call is TRBV7-3, the J call TRBJ2-3; D ambiguous. Germline CDR1 reads SGHTA; CDR2 reads FQGTGA. The CDR3 contains 14 residues. Trimming removed 4 bases from V and 0 bases from J, with 8 bases in between. Based on the CDR3 plus reference TRBV7-3 and TRBJ2-3, the full variable domain is GAGVSQTPSNKVTEKGKYVELRCDPISGHTALYWYRQSLGQGPEFLIYFQGTGAADDSGLPNDRFFAVRPEGSVSTLKIQRTERGDSAVYLCASSSTVSTDTQYFGPGTRLTVL.

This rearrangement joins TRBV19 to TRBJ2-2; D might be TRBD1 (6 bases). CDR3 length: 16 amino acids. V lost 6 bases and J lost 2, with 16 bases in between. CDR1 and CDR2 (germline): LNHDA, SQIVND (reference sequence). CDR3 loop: CASSLPTGTNTGELFF. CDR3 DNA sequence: TGTGCCAGTAGCCTACCGACAGGCACCAACACCGGGGAGCTGTTTTTT.

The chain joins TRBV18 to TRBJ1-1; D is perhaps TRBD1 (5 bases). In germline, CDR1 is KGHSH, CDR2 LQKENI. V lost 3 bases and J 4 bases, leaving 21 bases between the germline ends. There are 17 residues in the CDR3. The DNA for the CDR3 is TGTGCCAGCTCACCGCAGCAGTGGGGGGGGGATCGCACTGAAGCTTTCTTT. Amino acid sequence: CASSPQQWGGDRTEAFF.

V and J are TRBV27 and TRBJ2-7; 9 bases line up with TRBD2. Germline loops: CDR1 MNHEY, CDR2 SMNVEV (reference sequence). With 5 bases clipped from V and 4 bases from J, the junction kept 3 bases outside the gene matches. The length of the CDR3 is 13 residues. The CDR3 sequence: CASSRSGRYEQYF. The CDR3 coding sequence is TGTGCCAGCAGTCGTAGCGGGAGATACGAGCAGTACTTC.

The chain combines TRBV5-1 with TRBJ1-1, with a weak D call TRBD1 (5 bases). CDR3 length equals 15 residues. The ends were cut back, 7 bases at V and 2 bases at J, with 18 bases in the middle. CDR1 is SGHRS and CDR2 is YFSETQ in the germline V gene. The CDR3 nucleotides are TGCGCCAGCGGCCCCGACGCAGGGCGTAACACTGAAGCTTTCTTT. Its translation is CASGPDAGRNTEAFF.

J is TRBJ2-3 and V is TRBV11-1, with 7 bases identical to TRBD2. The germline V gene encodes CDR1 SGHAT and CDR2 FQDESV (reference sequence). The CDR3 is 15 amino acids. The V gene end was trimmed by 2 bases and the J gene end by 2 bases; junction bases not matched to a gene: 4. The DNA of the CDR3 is TGTGCCAGCAGCTTAACTAGCGTGGACACAGATACGCAGTATTTT. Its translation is CASSLTSVDTDTQYF.

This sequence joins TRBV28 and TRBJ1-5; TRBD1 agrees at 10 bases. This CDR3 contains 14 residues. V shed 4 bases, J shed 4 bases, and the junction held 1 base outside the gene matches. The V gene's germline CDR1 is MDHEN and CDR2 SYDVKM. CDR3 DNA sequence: TGTGCCAGCAGTTGGACAGGGGGTAATCAGCCCCAGCATTTT. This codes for CASSWTGGNQPQHF.

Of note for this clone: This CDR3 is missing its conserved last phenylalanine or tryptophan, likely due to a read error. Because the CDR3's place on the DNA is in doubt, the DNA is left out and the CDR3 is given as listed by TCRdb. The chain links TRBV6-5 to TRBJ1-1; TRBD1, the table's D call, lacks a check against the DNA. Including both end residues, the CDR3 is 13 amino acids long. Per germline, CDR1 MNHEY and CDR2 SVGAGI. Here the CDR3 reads CASSQKVCTGTGK.

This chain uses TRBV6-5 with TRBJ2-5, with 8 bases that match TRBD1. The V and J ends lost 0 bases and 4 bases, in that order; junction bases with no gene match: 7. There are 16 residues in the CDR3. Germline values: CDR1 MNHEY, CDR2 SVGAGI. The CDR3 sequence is CASSYSRSGGGETQYF. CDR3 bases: TGTGCCAGCAGTTACTCGAGGTCAGGGGGCGGAGAGACCCAGTACTTC.

The CDR3 coding sequence is TGCGCCAGCAGCTCCAGACAGGGGGCTATGAACACTGAAGCTTTCTTT. Its translation: CASSSRQGAMNTEAFF. V usage is TRBV5-1 and J usage is TRBJ1-1; 10 bases align to TRBD1. The CDR3 has 16 amino acids. CDR1 is SGHRS and CDR2 is YFSETQ in the germline V gene. The ends lost 3 bases at V and 0 bases at J; junction bases unmatched: 5.

CDR3 in DNA: TGTGCCAGCAGTTTAGCGGGGGGCGGCTATGGCTACACCTTC. This gives the protein CASSLAGGGYGYTF. The rearrangement links TRBV28 to TRBJ1-2; weak D call: TRBD1 (6 bases). The V and J ends lost 2 bases and 4 bases respectively, with 11 bases between them. CDR1 and CDR2 (germline): MDHEN, SYDVKM. The CDR3 spans 14 residues.